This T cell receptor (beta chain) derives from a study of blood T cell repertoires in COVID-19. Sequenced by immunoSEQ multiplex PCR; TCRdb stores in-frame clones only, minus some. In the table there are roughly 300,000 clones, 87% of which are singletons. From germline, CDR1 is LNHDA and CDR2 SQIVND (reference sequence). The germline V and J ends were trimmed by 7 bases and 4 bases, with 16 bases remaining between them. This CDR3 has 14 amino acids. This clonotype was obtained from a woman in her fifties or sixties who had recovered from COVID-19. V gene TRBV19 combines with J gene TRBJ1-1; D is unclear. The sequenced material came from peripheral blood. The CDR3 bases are TGTGCCAGTATCCGTCTCGCAGGAGGCACTGAAGCTTTCTTT. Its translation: CASIRLAGGTEAFF.